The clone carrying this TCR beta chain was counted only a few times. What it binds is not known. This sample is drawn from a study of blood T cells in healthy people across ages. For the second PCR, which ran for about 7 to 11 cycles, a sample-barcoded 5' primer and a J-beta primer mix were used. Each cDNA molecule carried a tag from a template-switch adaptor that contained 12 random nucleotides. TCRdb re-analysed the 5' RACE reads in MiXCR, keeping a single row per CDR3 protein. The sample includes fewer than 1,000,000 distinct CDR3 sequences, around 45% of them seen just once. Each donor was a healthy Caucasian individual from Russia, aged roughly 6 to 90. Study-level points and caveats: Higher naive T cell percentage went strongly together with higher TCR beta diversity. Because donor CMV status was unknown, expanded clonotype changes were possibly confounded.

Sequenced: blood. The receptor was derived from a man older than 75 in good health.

DNA of the CDR3: TGTGCCAGCAGCCTAGGGACAGGGATCTACGAGCAGTACTTC. Residues: CASSLGTGIYEQYF. J is TRBJ2-7 and V is TRBV7-6; 9 bases align to TRBD1. The CDR3 has 14 residues. Trimming removed 5 bases from V and 3 bases from J; junction bases left unmatched: 5. Germline V gene data show CDR1 as SGHVS and CDR2 as FNYEAQ.